The T cell receptor beta chain under discussion was sequenced for a study of post-analysis software for immune sequencing data. General observations from the study: Normalized Chao1 diversity was significantly lower in multiple sclerosis patients than in controls. Elevated frequency relative to controls characterized four or five TRBV segments in patients, TRBV5-6, TRBV5-1 and TRBV20-1 among them.

As regards this clonotype: Its antigen is not known.

The germline V gene has CDR1 LNHNV and CDR2 YYDKDF (reference sequence). CDR3 size: 12 residues. The V end was cut by 0 bases, the J end by 4 bases, with 3 bases between. Unique molecular identifiers had been added to the TCR beta cDNA libraries. From the PCR reads, TCRdb called clonotypes with MiXCR, one entry per CDR3 protein. The sample lists approximately 250,000 distinct CDR3 sequences; 36% were seen once. This TCR came from a girl aged 5 to 17 with multiple sclerosis. The rearrangement uses TRBV15 and TRBJ1-1; D gene unclear. The sample comprised blood. The CDR3 reads CATSREPTEAFF. In DNA, the CDR3 is TGTGCCACCAGCAGAGAACCCACTGAAGCTTTCTTT. The full variable domain, with the rest looked up from reference TRBV15 and TRBJ1-1, is DAMVIQNPRYQVTQFGKPVTLSCSQTLNHNVMYWYQQKSSQAPKLLFHYYDKDFNNEADTPDNFQSRRPNTSFCFLDIRSPGLGDTAMYLCATSREPTEAFFGQGTRLTVV.